The 23 T cell receptor beta chains listed next were all sequenced from one sample in a study of blood T cell repertoires in COVID-19. The assay was immunoSEQ multiplex PCR, and TCRdb's table has in-frame clones only and misses some. The table records 110,000 or so clones, roughly four fifths of them present only once. The specimen was peripheral blood. Receptors originate from a woman aged 80 or over with acute or convalescent COVID-19.

This chain connects TRBV9 to TRBJ2-2; maybe TRBD2 (6 bases). The CDR3 runs 15 residues. In germline, CDR1 is SGDLS, CDR2 YYNGEE. V lost 2 bases, J lost 4 bases, and 12 bases lay in between. CDR3 residues: CASSVGGGGTGELFF. CDR3 sequence (DNA): TGTGCCAGCAGCGTGGGGGGAGGTGGCACCGGGGAGCTGTTTTTT.

V is TRBV24-1 and J is TRBJ2-5; TRBD2 aligns across 8 bases. Trimming removed 4 bases from V and 4 bases from J; junction bases left unmatched: 10. Germline CDR1 reads KGHDR; CDR2 reads SFDVKD. The CDR3 has 16 residues. The CDR3 loop reads CATSDTSGKNIETQYF. The CDR3 nucleotides are TGTGCCACCAGTGACACTAGCGGCAAGAATATAGAGACCCAGTACTTC.

The chain couples TRBV10-3 to TRBJ2-3; tentatively, D is TRBD1 (5 bases). The CDR3 consists of 15 residues. Per germline, CDR1 ENHRY and CDR2 SYGVKD. V lost 6 bases and J 1 base, leaving 14 bases between the germline ends. For the CDR3, the DNA is TGTGCCATCAGCGAGACAGCCCCCGGCACAGATACGCAGTATTTT. Its translation is CAISETAPGTDTQYF.

The V gene is TRBV18, the J gene TRBJ1-6; no clear D gene. The CDR3 is made up of 12 amino acids. V lost 5 bases and J 7 bases, leaving 6 bases between the germline ends. Germline assignment: CDR1 KGHSH and CDR2 LQKENI. The CDR3 DNA reads as TGTGCCAGCTCATCCCCGAATTCACCCCTCCACTTT. This translates into CASSSPNSPLHF.

J is TRBJ1-2 and V is TRBV28; a weak D match, TRBD1 (6 bases). The CDR3 length is 14 residues. V was shortened by 3 bases and J by 4 bases, with 12 bases between the two germline ends. Germline CDR1 and CDR2: MDHEN and SYDVKM. The CDR3 is CASSFVRGVYGYTF. The CDR3 DNA is TGTGCCAGCAGTTTCGTCAGGGGAGTCTATGGCTACACCTTC.

The genes are TRBV27 and TRBJ1-6; the D gene is possibly TRBD1 (5 bases). Germline V gives CDR1 MNHEY, CDR2 SMNVEV (reference sequence). The CDR3 has 14 amino acids. V shed 4 bases and J shed 9 bases, with 13 bases lying between them. CDR3 protein: CASSSRLGGSPLHF. As DNA, the CDR3 is TGTGCCAGCAGTTCTCGACTCGGGGGTTCACCCCTCCACTTT.

This rearrangement joins TRBV11-2 to TRBJ1-4; D may be TRBD1 (5 bases). Germline V gene data show CDR1 as SGHAT and CDR2 as FQNNGV. The germline V and J ends were trimmed by 4 bases and 4 bases, with 22 bases remaining between them. The CDR3 runs to 18 residues. Here the CDR3 DNA reads TGTGCCAGCAGCTCGACATCCGCAGGGAGGACTAATAATGAAAAACTGTTTTTT. It yields the protein CASSSTSAGRTNNEKLFF.

The CDR3 sequence is CSVERVTDTQYF. CDR3 nucleotide sequence: TGCAGCGTTGAGCGGGTCACAGATACGCAGTATTTT. The chain joins TRBV29-1 to TRBJ2-3; a weak D match, TRBD2 (5 bases). Trimming pared 3 bases from V and 2 bases from J, leaving 6 bases between. Germline V lookup: CDR1 SQVTM, CDR2 ANQGSEA. The CDR3 spans 12 residues.

This clone was picked up one time. The genes are TRBV10-3 and TRBJ2-5, with TRBD1 matching over 9 bases. This CDR3 spans 14 amino acids. The germline V gene encodes CDR1 ENHRY and CDR2 SYGVKD. V lost 7 bases, J lost 5 bases, and 8 bases stayed unmatched. The CDR3 reads CAIKQQGARETQYF. CDR3 nucleotides: TGTGCCATCAAGCAACAGGGGGCGCGGGAGACCCAGTACTTC.

The V call is TRBV5-4, the J call TRBJ1-2; D ambiguous. The CDR3 is 14 amino acids. CDR1 and CDR2 from the germline V gene are SGHNT and YYREEE (reference sequence). V lost 4 bases to trimming and J lost 2 bases, with 12 bases between them. The CDR3: CASSPGNPNYGYTF. The CDR3 coding sequence is TGTGCCAGCAGCCCCGGGAACCCAAACTATGGCTACACCTTC.

This clone was counted a few times. The junction differs from germline at one of its ends, possibly a read error. The V and J genes are TRBV6-2 or TRBV6-3 and TRBJ2-7, with 7 bases aligning to TRBD1. This CDR3 has 12 amino acids. Germline V CDR1 and CDR2: MNHEY, SVGEGT. For the CDR3, the DNA is TGTGCCAGCAGCGTGCCGGGACAGCTCCGAAAATTC. Translation gives CASSVPGQLRKF.

This chain links TRBV19 with TRBJ1-5; maybe TRBD1 (6 bases). Trimming stripped 3 bases from V and 2 bases from J, with 17 bases between. The germline CDR1 and CDR2 sequences are LNHDA and SQIVND (reference sequence). The CDR3 sequence is 17 residues long. In nucleotides, the CDR3 is TGTGCCAGTAGTATCTCGGCGGCAGGGGTCGGCAATCAGCCCCAGCATTTT. Amino acids: CASSISAAGVGNQPQHF.

The CDR3 here is CASSLTGGHEQYV. CDR3 sequence (DNA): TGCGCCAGCAGCTTAACAGGGGGCCACGAGCAGTACGTC. This chain uses TRBV5-1 with TRBJ2-7; TRBD1 matches at 9 bases. The germline V gene encodes CDR1 SGHRS and CDR2 YFSETQ. J lost 5 bases, V lost 2 bases, and 2 bases had no gene match. The CDR3 is 13 residues long.

This chain connects TRBV2 to TRBJ1-2; D gene unclear. The V end was cut by 8 bases, the J end by 4 bases, with 8 bases between. The CDR3 is 11 amino acids. Germline CDR1 is SNHLY and CDR2 is FYNNEI. In nucleotides, the CDR3 is TGTGCCAGCGGGTCGGGCTATGGCTACACCTTC. This codes for CASGSGYGYTF.

The chain joins TRBV29-1 to TRBJ2-5; 8 bases map to TRBD2. The CDR3 totals 14 residues. Germline CDR1 and CDR2: SQVTM and ANQGSEA. The trim removed 8 bases at V and 1 base at J, leaving 9 bases unmatched. This chain's CDR3 is CSCSGTVPQETQYF. For the CDR3, the DNA is TGCAGCTGTAGCGGGACCGTCCCCCAAGAGACCCAGTACTTC.

The chain carries TRBV11-3 and TRBJ2-1, with 12 bases aligning to TRBD2. With 4 bases clipped from V and 2 bases from J, the junction kept 12 bases outside the gene matches. This CDR3 comprises 19 residues. Germline V gene lookup returns CDR1 SGHNT and CDR2 YENEEA. The CDR3 DNA is TGTGCCAGCAGCTCCCCCGGGACTAGCGGGTGGAATACCTACAATGAGCAGTTCTTC. Its translation is CASSSPGTSGWNTYNEQFF.

The V call is TRBV5-5, the J call TRBJ2-7; weak D call: TRBD2 (6 bases). The V gene's germline CDR1 is SGHKS and CDR2 YYEKEE (reference sequence). V was cut by 1 base and J by 12 bases, with 20 bases left in between. The CDR3 length is 14 residues. As DNA, the CDR3 is TGTGCCAGCAGCTTGATAATAGGGACTCCCAGGTGGTACGTC. This translates into CASSLIIGTPRWYV.

This chain joins TRBV29-1 and TRBJ1-3, with D hard to call. CDR1 SQVTM and CDR2 ANQGSEA come from the germline V gene. The CDR3 loop spans 12 amino acids. V dropped 6 bases and J dropped 0 bases, with 6 bases sitting between them. As DNA, the CDR3 is TGCAGCGTCGAGATCTCTGGAAACACCATATATTTT. Translated, it gives CSVEISGNTIYF.

The chain has TRBV18 and TRBJ1-1; tentative D call: TRBD1 (5 bases). The V gene's germline CDR1 is KGHSH and CDR2 LQKENI. This CDR3 is built from 14 residues. V dropped 3 bases and J dropped 7 bases, with 15 bases sitting between them. The DNA for the CDR3 is TGTGCCAGCTCACCTCAGGGAGGGGAGGTTGAAGCTTTCTTT. Protein: CASSPQGGEVEAFF.

The rearrangement links TRBV7-7 to TRBJ2-1; D may be TRBD2 (6 bases). This CDR3 has 16 amino acids. V lost 5 bases and J 5 bases, leaving 19 bases between the germline ends. The germline V gene encodes CDR1 SSHAT and CDR2 FNYEAQ (reference sequence). CDR3 in DNA: TGTGCCAGCAGCCCATGGGCCGGGACTCCCAACAATGAGCAGTTCTTC. This translates into CASSPWAGTPNNEQFF. Complete variable domain (other parts from reference TRBV7-7 and TRBJ2-1): GAGVSQSPRYKVTKRGQDVTLRCDPISSHATLYWYQQALGQGPEFLTYFNYEAQPDKSGLPSDRFSAERPEGSISTLTIQRTEQRDSAMYRCASSPWAGTPNNEQFFGPGTRLTVL.

The genes are TRBV24-1 and TRBJ2-5; TRBD1 matches 7 bases. This CDR3 comprises 16 residues. The junction had 7 bases not matched to a gene; V was cut back by 0 bases and J by 4 bases. Per germline, CDR1 KGHDR and CDR2 SFDVKD. The CDR3 is CATSDLDRVGRETQYF. CDR3 DNA sequence: TGTGCCACCAGTGATTTGGACAGGGTAGGGAGAGAGACCCAGTACTTC.

The chain employs TRBV28 and TRBJ2-1; 7 nucleotides agree with TRBD1. Germline CDR1 and CDR2: MDHEN and SYDVKM. V lost 3 bases, J lost 5 bases, and 1 base stayed unmatched. The CDR3 contains 13 residues. As DNA, the CDR3 is TGTGCCAGCAGTTTGGGACAGAACAATGAGCAGTTCTTC. Its protein is CASSLGQNNEQFF. Drawing the rest from reference TRBV28 and TRBJ2-1, the complete variable domain is DVKVTQSSRYLVKRTGEKVFLECVQDMDHENMFWYRQDPGLGLRLIYFSYDVKMKEKGDIPEGYSVSREKKERFSLILESASTNQTSMYLCASSLGQNNEQFFGPGTRLTVL.

V is TRBV27 and J is TRBJ1-2; D remains unclear. The CDR3 consists of 13 residues. V lost 6 bases and J lost 4, with 12 bases in between. The germline CDR1 and CDR2 sequences are MNHEY and SMNVEV (reference sequence). DNA for the CDR3: TGTGCCAGCAGAGTAGGATCGGGCTATGGCTACACCTTC. Protein sequence: CASRVGSGYGYTF.